The 22 T cell receptor beta chains presented below share a single source sample, sequenced in a study of blood T cell repertoires in COVID-19. TCRdb's table, derived via immunoSEQ multiplex PCR, lists solely in-frame clones and lacks some. The sample lists under 300,000 clones; around 90% were seen once. Sequencing was performed on peripheral blood. Receptors originate from a man younger than 40 with COVID-19, enrolled during active disease.

The chain carries TRBV19 and TRBJ1-2; maybe TRBD1 (6 bases). This CDR3 is built from 15 residues. V gave up 7 bases and J gave up 7 bases, with 22 bases separating them. The germline gives CDR1 LNHDA, CDR2 SQIVND (reference sequence). The CDR3, as DNA: TGTGCCAGTACCACTACCCATTTGGGGGGGGCTGGCTACACCTTC. Residues: CASTTTHLGGAGYTF.

J is TRBJ1-4 and V is TRBV25-1; D not certain. CDR1 is MGHDK and CDR2 is SYGVNS in the germline V gene. V was shortened by 0 bases and J by 10 bases, with 15 bases between the two germline ends. The CDR3 covers 15 residues. The CDR3 DNA reads as TGTGCCAGCAGTGAATATACTGGGAGCGGTGTAAAACTGTTTTTT. Its translation is CASSEYTGSGVKLFF.

This clone appeared once. The chain couples TRBV6-5 to TRBJ2-7, with TRBD1 matching over 12 bases. J gave up 4 bases and V 6 bases, and 4 bases lay outside the gene matches. The CDR3 has 14 amino acids. CDR1 is MNHEY, CDR2 SVGAGI, per germline. The CDR3 protein is CASRRDRGLYEQYF. The DNA for the CDR3 is TGTGCCAGCAGAAGGGACAGGGGGCTATACGAGCAGTACTTC.

The chain recombines TRBV7-9 with TRBJ1-6, with a tentative D call TRBD1 (6 bases). The CDR3 runs to 16 residues. Trimming removed 5 bases from V and 2 bases from J, with 13 bases in between. CDR1 and CDR2 from the germline V gene are SEHNR and FQNEAQ (reference sequence). CDR3 in DNA: TGTGCCAGCAGCCACGGGACACGCGCCTATAATTCACCCCTCCACTTT. It yields the protein CASSHGTRAYNSPLHF. The variable domain in full, with the rest retrieved from reference TRBV7-9 and TRBJ1-6, is DTGVSQNPRHKITKRGQNVTFRCDPISEHNRLYWYRQTLGQGPEFLTYFQNEAQLEKSRLLSDRFSAERPKGSFSTLEIQRTEQGDSAMYLCASSHGTRAYNSPLHFGNGTRLTVT.

This clone came up once. The genes are TRBV9 and TRBJ1-1; D is perhaps TRBD1 (6 bases). V lost 3 bases to trimming and J lost 3 bases, with 21 bases between them. The V gene's germline CDR1 is SGDLS and CDR2 YYNGEE. The CDR3 sequence is 17 residues long. CDR3 coding DNA: TGTGCCAGCAGCGCGGGGGGGCAGGGTAGGTCGGACACTGAAGCTTTCTTT. Encoded protein: CASSAGGQGRSDTEAFF.

The chain combines TRBV5-1 with TRBJ2-7, with 9 bases aligning to TRBD2. The germline CDR1 and CDR2 sequences are SGHRS and YFSETQ. This CDR3 is built from 17 residues. Germline trimming cut 0 bases from V and 0 bases from J; bases unmatched to any gene: 7. The CDR3 DNA reads as TGCGCCAGCAGCTTGGGGGCTAGCGGGGCCCGCTCCTACGAGCAGTACTTC. This encodes CASSLGASGARSYEQYF. The full variable domain, completed using reference TRBV5-1 and TRBJ2-7, is KAGVTQTPRYLIKTRGQQVTLSCSPISGHRSVSWYQQTPGQGLQFLFEYFSETQRNKGNFPGRFSGRQFSNSRSEMNVSTLELGDSALYLCASSLGASGARSYEQYFGPGTRLTVT.

The chain's CDR3 is CASTKDRRQGAAQPQHF. CDR3 bases: TGTGCCAGCACTAAAGATAGGCGGCAGGGGGCGGCTCAGCCCCAGCATTTT. The chain is built from TRBV21-1 and TRBJ1-5; TRBD1 reflects the table's D call only, with no check against the DNA. TRBV21-1 is reported as a pseudogene. CDR3 length: 17 residues.

This clone appeared a single time. The chain carries TRBV15 and TRBJ2-5; 10 bases fit TRBD2. V was pared by 0 bases and J by 5 bases, with 12 bases of the junction left unmatched. CDR1 is LNHNV, CDR2 YYDKDF, per germline (reference sequence). This CDR3 is built from 18 residues. CDR3 loop: CATSRESGGAGGPETQYF. CDR3 nucleotides: TGTGCCACCAGCAGAGAATCCGGGGGAGCGGGGGGGCCTGAGACCCAGTACTTC.

This clone was picked up one time. The rearrangement joins TRBV18 to TRBJ1-6; D uncertain. CDR3 length: 18 residues. CDR1 and CDR2 (germline): KGHSH, LQKENI. Trimming took 2 bases from V and 3 from J, leaving 17 bases between them. CDR3 DNA sequence: TGTGCCAGCTCACCATTTTCTTTAGGTGAGGGCTATAATTCACCCCTCCACTTT. This encodes CASSPFSLGEGYNSPLHF.

This sequence joins TRBV19 and TRBJ1-2; TRBD1 matches at 8 bases. Per the germline V gene, CDR1 is LNHDA and CDR2 is SQIVND (reference sequence). The CDR3 loop spans 13 amino acids. With 5 bases clipped from V and 4 bases from J, the junction kept 3 bases outside the gene matches. CDR3 bases: TGTGCCAGTAGTGACAGGGGTGTCTATGGCTACACCTTC. Residues: CASSDRGVYGYTF.

In regard to this clone: Other DNA sequences from this sample encode an identical CDR3 as well. The genes are TRBV27 and TRBJ2-7; 7 bases match TRBD2. Germline loops: CDR1 MNHEY, CDR2 SMNVEV (reference sequence). With V trimmed by 1 base and J by 0 bases, 6 bases remained unmatched. The CDR3 is 16 residues long. CDR3 sequence reads: CASSLLGGTSSYEQYF. The CDR3 bases are TGTGCCAGCAGTTTATTGGGAGGGACGAGCTCCTACGAGCAGTACTTC.

The rearrangement uses TRBV29-1 and TRBJ1-5; D is perhaps TRBD1 (5 bases). V lost 5 bases and J lost 0, with 8 bases in between. Germline CDR1 reads SQVTM; CDR2 reads ANQGSEA. The CDR3 consists of 13 residues. The CDR3 nucleotides are TGCAGCGTTCAACAGGCTAGCAATCAGCCCCAGCATTTT. Translated: CSVQQASNQPQHF.

This rearrangement joins TRBV19 to TRBJ1-5; D not resolved. In germline, CDR1 is LNHDA, CDR2 SQIVND (reference sequence). CDR3 length: 13 residues. V dropped 6 bases and J dropped 3 bases, with 9 bases sitting between them. The CDR3 nucleotides read TGTGCCAGTAGCGATTACTACAATCAGCCCCAGCATTTT. This sequence encodes CASSDYYNQPQHF.

This rearrangement joins TRBV3-1 (or the pseudogene TRBV3-2) to TRBJ1-5; the D gene is possibly TRBD1 (6 bases). V was clipped by 3 bases and J by 6 bases, with 12 bases between them. This CDR3 comprises 14 residues. Per the germline V gene, CDR1 is LGHDT and CDR2 is YNNKEL (reference sequence). This CDR3 reads CASSHTEGGQPQHF. CDR3 nucleotide sequence: TGTGCCAGCAGCCATACGGAAGGGGGTCAGCCCCAGCATTTT.

As concerns this clone: Other DNA sequences in the sample encode the same CDR3. This chain uses TRBV5-1 with TRBJ1-1, with D perhaps matching TRBD1 (6 bases). Trimming pared 3 bases from V and 0 bases from J, leaving 12 bases between. The germline V gene encodes CDR1 SGHRS and CDR2 YFSETQ. The CDR3 totals 15 residues. The CDR3 nucleotides read TGCGCCAGCAGCTGGGGTCAGGGGATGAACACTGAAGCTTTCTTT. It specifies CASSWGQGMNTEAFF.

The gene calls are TRBV29-1 and TRBJ1-1; D may be TRBD1 (5 bases). The CDR3 runs 14 residues. The germline V gene encodes CDR1 SQVTM and CDR2 ANQGSEA. Trimming removed 2 bases at V and 6 bases at J, with 16 bases between. The chain's CDR3 is CSVEQRGGTSEAFF. The CDR3 DNA follows: TGCAGCGTTGAACAACGGGGGGGGACCTCTGAAGCTTTCTTT.

The chain is built from TRBV7-9 and TRBJ1-2; D not certain. CDR3 size: 13 residues. V was clipped by 2 bases and J by 0 bases, with 4 bases between them. Per germline, CDR1 SEHNR and CDR2 FQNEAQ (reference sequence). For the CDR3, the DNA is TGTGCCAGCAGCTTATCCTCTAACTATGGCTACACCTTC. It translates to CASSLSSNYGYTF. Filled out from reference TRBV7-9 and TRBJ1-2, the complete variable domain reads DTGVSQNPRHKITKRGQNVTFRCDPISEHNRLYWYRQTLGQGPEFLTYFQNEAQLEKSRLLSDRFSAERPKGSFSTLEIQRTEQGDSAMYLCASSLSSNYGYTFGSGTRLTVV.

CDR3 loop: CATSATTGTSSYNEQFF. The CDR3 DNA follows: TGTGCCACCAGCGCCACGACAGGGACTAGCTCCTACAATGAGCAGTTCTTC. The chain is built from TRBV24-1 and TRBJ2-1; a weak D match, TRBD2 (8 bases). Germline lookup yields CDR1 KGHDR and CDR2 SFDVKD. Between the trimmed V and J ends, which lost 7 bases and 0 bases, there was a span of 18 bases. The CDR3 contains 17 residues.

The chain has TRBV19 and TRBJ1-5; D possibly corresponds to TRBD1 (6 bases). The germline gives CDR1 LNHDA, CDR2 SQIVND (reference sequence). This CDR3 comprises 14 residues. The V and J ends lost 6 bases and 4 bases respectively, with 13 bases between them. The CDR3 nucleotides read TGTGCCAGTAGCTTGACAGGACCTAATCAGCCCCAGCATTTT. Protein: CASSLTGPNQPQHF.

The chain carries TRBV30 and TRBJ1-2; no clear D gene. Germline values: CDR1 GTSNPN, CDR2 SVGIG (reference sequence). V lost 2 bases, J lost 3 bases, and 13 bases lay in between. The CDR3 covers 14 residues. CDR3 region: CAWSRDLPYYGYTF. For the CDR3, the DNA is TGTGCCTGGAGTCGTGACTTACCGTACTATGGCTACACCTTC. The full variable domain, its missing parts supplied by reference TRBV30 and TRBJ1-2, is SQTIHQWPATLVQPVGSPLSLECTVEGTSNPNLYWYRQAAGRGLQLLFYSVGIGQISSEVPQNLSASRPQDRQFILSSKKLLLSDSGFYLCAWSRDLPYYGYTFGSGTRLTVV.

The chain links TRBV6-1 to TRBJ1-3; D is perhaps TRBD1 (5 bases). CDR1 is MNHNS, CDR2 SASEGT, per germline. This CDR3 has 16 residues. The ends were cut back, 4 bases at V and 8 bases at J, with 21 bases in the middle. CDR3 protein: CASSGRQFGTPDTIYF. CDR3 nucleotides: TGTGCCAGCAGTGGAAGACAGTTTGGCACCCCGGACACCATATATTTT.

This chain links TRBV19 with TRBJ2-1, with a tentative D call TRBD2 (6 bases). Trimming stripped 3 bases from V and 8 bases from J, with 11 bases between. The CDR3 runs 13 residues. The germline gives CDR1 LNHDA, CDR2 SQIVND (reference sequence). DNA for the CDR3: TGTGCCAGTAGTATCCGGGGGTTCGATGAGCAGTTCTTC. This translates into CASSIRGFDEQFF.